This paragraph reports one T cell receptor beta chain. Its specificity is unknown. The data stem from a study of T cells in Graves' hyperthyroidism and ophthalmopathy. Trimming took 9 bases from V and 0 from J, leaving 20 bases between them. Germline lookup yields CDR1 SNHLY and CDR2 FYNNEI. The CDR3 length is 17 residues. Amplified regions were TCR beta CDR3 sequences from RNA transcripts. Using the HTBI primer set, a first-round RT-PCR was run on the TCR CDR3. TCRdb redid the calling of the multiplex PCR reads with MiXCR, one entry per CDR3 protein. The sample lists approximately 570,000 distinct CDR3 sequences; 15% to 20% were seen once. Inclusion characteristics of ophthalmopathy patients comprised a Clinical Activity Score of at least 3, a NOSPECS grade of at least 4, and duration under 3 months. Broader study findings: The authors' 13 V-J model separated ophthalmopathy from stable hyperthyroidism. Among thyroid clonotypes expanded above 0.001, most also appeared in blood. Ophthalmopathy was identified by the model a median approximately six months ahead of onset.

The chain joins TRBV2 to TRBJ2-2; D is possibly TRBD1 or TRBD2 (5 bases each). This receptor was identified in a man aged 35 to 55 with Graves' ophthalmopathy. Material: blood. The CDR3 DNA follows: TGTGCCAGGAGGGGAAAGGTGGGGGAAACGAACACCGGGGAGCTGTTTTTT. Protein product: CARRGKVGETNTGELFF.